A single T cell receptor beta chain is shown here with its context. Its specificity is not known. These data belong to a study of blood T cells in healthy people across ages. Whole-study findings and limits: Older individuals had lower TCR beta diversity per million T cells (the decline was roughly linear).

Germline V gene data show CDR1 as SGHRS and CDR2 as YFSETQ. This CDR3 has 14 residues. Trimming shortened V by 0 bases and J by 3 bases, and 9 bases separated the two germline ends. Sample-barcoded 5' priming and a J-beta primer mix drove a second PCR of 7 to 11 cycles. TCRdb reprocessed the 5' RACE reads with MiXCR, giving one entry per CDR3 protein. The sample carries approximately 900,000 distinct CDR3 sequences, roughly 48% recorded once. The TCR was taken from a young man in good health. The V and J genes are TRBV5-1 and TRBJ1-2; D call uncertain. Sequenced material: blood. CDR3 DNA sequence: TGCGCCAGCAGCTTGGAAGTGGTGGACTATGGCTACACCTTC. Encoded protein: CASSLEVVDYGYTF.